This TCR beta chain is from a study of shared clonotypes between healthy human individuals. Points on this clone: The antigen remains unidentified.

Assay: immunoSEQ multiplex PCR; the TCRdb copy retains only in-frame clones and omits some. The sample has roughly 480,000 clones; approximately 79% are singletons. Study-wide results and limits: Sampling involved blood alone; tissue repertoires likely differ.

The TCR was taken from a woman aged 40 to 49 in good health. Some clones in this sample may be carry-over from other donors' samples. The source material was PBMCs.

DNA of the CDR3: TGTGCCAGCAGCTTGGCCAAAGGGAGTCGGGAGACCCAGTACTTC. Translated, it gives CASSLAKGSRETQYF. The rearrangement joins TRBV5-6 to TRBJ2-5, with D possibly matching TRBD2 (5 bases). V lost 0 bases, J lost 5 bases, and 14 bases lay in between. This CDR3 region has 15 residues. From germline, CDR1 is SGHDT and CDR2 YYEEEE.